This TCR beta chain was identified during a study of blood T cell repertoires in COVID-19. For the study at large: The United States, Italy and Spain were the sources of the acute and convalescent COVID-19 samples. In each case, the material was cDNA or gDNA derived from T cells, B-cell-depleted T cells, or PBMCs.

The repertoire was sequenced with immunoSEQ multiplex PCR; TCRdb's copy has only in-frame clones and lacks some. This sample yields approximately 450,000 clones, of which 80% to 90% are seen a single time; 4% to 5.5% belongs to the top ten. This receptor was identified in a woman between 25 and 40 years old with acute or convalescent COVID-19. Sequenced material: peripheral blood.

The CDR3 DNA follows: TGTGCCAGCAGCCGAGCCACGACAGGTTCTAACATGAACACTGAAGCTTTCTTT. Its protein product is CASSRATTGSNMNTEAFF. The genes are TRBV7-9 and TRBJ1-1, with D possibly matching TRBD1 (6 bases). The CDR3 runs 18 residues. Germline CDR1 reads SEHNR; CDR2 reads FQNEAQ (reference sequence). Between the trimmed V and J ends, which lost 5 bases and 0 bases, there was a span of 22 bases. The entire variable domain, with the rest obtained from reference TRBV7-9 and TRBJ1-1, is as follows: DTGVSQNPRHKITKRGQNVTFRCDPISEHNRLYWYRQTLGQGPEFLTYFQNEAQLEKSRLLSDRFSAERPKGSFSTLEIQRTEQGDSAMYLCASSRATTGSNMNTEAFFGQGTRLTVV.